This entry lists 14 T cell receptor beta chains sequenced from one sample in a study of T-cell reconstitution after alpha-beta-depleted transplantation in children. TCRbeta library preparation incorporated unique molecular identifiers. TCRdb reprocessed the PCR reads with MiXCR, giving one entry per CDR3 protein. In the table there are around 92,000 distinct CDR3 sequences, more than 10% of which are singletons. This material consisted of PBMCs from the stem cell graft donor, taken from the stem cell graft. The receptors stem from a human donor who donated a stem cell graft to a child with inherited bone marrow failure.

There are many counts of this clonotype. The gene calls are TRBV11-2 and TRBJ2-5; D gene unclear. Trimming left V 5 bases short and J 4 bases short, with 14 bases between. The germline V gene has CDR1 SGHAT and CDR2 FQNNGV. There are 14 residues in the CDR3. CDR3 region: CASSPWARRETQYF. DNA of the CDR3: TGTGCCAGCAGCCCCTGGGCCCGGCGAGAGACCCAGTACTTC.

This clonotype was counted ten times or more. V usage is TRBV4-3 and J usage is TRBJ1-3; D may be TRBD1 (6 bases). From germline, CDR1 is LGHNA and CDR2 YSLEER. V gave up 4 bases and J gave up 0 bases, with 16 bases separating them. This CDR3 is built from 17 residues. CDR3 DNA sequence: TGCGCCAGCAGCCGAGGACAGTTTGGGACCTCTGGAAACACCATATATTTT. Protein: CASSRGQFGTSGNTIYF.

This clonotype has a count of ten or more. The chain carries TRBV5-1 and TRBJ2-7, with D perhaps TRBD2 (6 bases). Germline V gene lookup returns CDR1 SGHRS and CDR2 YFSETQ. CDR3 length: 14 amino acids. The V end was cut by 5 bases, the J end by 6 bases, with 18 bases between. CDR3 amino acids: CASSDSGSPGEQYF. CDR3 sequence (DNA): TGCGCCAGCAGTGATTCCGGGAGCCCCGGCGAGCAGTACTTC.

The V gene is TRBV5-6, the J gene TRBJ1-5; D may be TRBD1 (5 bases). V was clipped by 3 bases and J by 9 bases, with 16 bases between them. Germline V gene lookup returns CDR1 SGHDT and CDR2 YYEEEE. This CDR3 contains 14 residues. CDR3 nucleotide sequence: TGTGCCAGCAGCTCGTCTCAGGGACTAGGGCCCCAGCATTTT. Protein sequence: CASSSSQGLGPQHF.

This clonotype has ten or more counts. V is TRBV11-2 and J is TRBJ2-1; 7 bases are a match to TRBD2. Germline CDR1 and CDR2: SGHAT and FQNNGV. V shed 3 bases and J 3 bases; nucleotides not matched to a gene: 5. The CDR3 totals 15 residues. The CDR3 is CASSFLLADYNEQFF. The CDR3 nucleotides read TGTGCCAGCAGCTTTTTGCTAGCGGACTACAATGAGCAGTTCTTC.

This clonotype has ten or more counts. The chain employs TRBV7-3 and TRBJ1-6, with D tentatively TRBD1 (6 bases). The CDR3 is made up of 14 amino acids. Germline CDR1 reads SGHTA; CDR2 reads FQGTGA. V was pared by 5 bases and J by 7 bases, with 12 bases between. The CDR3: CASSPGTPNSPLHF. DNA of the CDR3: TGTGCCAGCAGCCCGGGGACACCGAATTCACCCCTCCACTTT.

The rearrangement links TRBV6-1 to TRBJ1-1, with TRBD1 matching over 8 bases. This CDR3 is built from 14 residues. Germline V lookup: CDR1 MNHNS, CDR2 SASEGT. J lost 4 bases, V lost 7 bases, and 8 bases had no gene match. The CDR3 nucleotides are TGTGCCAGCAAAGCTCAGGGGGCGCGCACTGAAGCTTTCTTT. This codes for CASKAQGARTEAFF.

This clonotype was seen a handful of times. The chain has TRBV6-5 and TRBJ2-2, with TRBD2 matching 8 bases. The CDR3 sequence is 15 residues long. The germline V gene encodes CDR1 MNHEY and CDR2 SVGAGI. V lost 6 bases, J lost 2 bases, and 5 bases stayed unmatched. The CDR3: CASSSGGHNTGELFF. The CDR3 coding sequence is TGTGCCAGCAGCAGCGGGGGCCATAACACCGGGGAGCTGTTTTTT.

The chain couples TRBV6-5 to TRBJ2-1; 8 bases are a match to TRBD1. CDR1 is MNHEY and CDR2 is SVGAGI in the germline V gene. After removal of 7 bases from V and 0 bases from J, the junction contained 8 bases not matched to a gene. The length of the CDR3 is 16 residues. The CDR3, as DNA: TGTGCCAGCACCTCGGACAGGGCCAGCTCCTACAATGAGCAGTTCTTC. Translated, it gives CASTSDRASSYNEQFF.

In this sample, this clonotype turned up many times. This chain links TRBV7-2 with TRBJ2-2, with D possibly being TRBD1 (6 bases). The CDR3 loop spans 16 amino acids. Germline assignment: CDR1 SGHTA and CDR2 FQGNSA. Trimming removed 2 bases from V and 4 bases from J, with 14 bases in between. CDR3 in DNA: TGTGCCAGCAGCTTAACCGCAGGGGCGGGCACCGGGGAGCTGTTTTTT. This codes for CASSLTAGAGTGELFF.

This clonotype was recorded at least ten times. V is TRBV12-3 or TRBV12-4 and J is TRBJ2-3, with D perhaps assigned TRBD1 or TRBD2 (5 bases each). V lost 7 bases and J 4 bases, leaving 21 bases between the germline ends. The CDR3 covers 16 residues. The CDR3 region has the DNA TGTGCCAGCATCATATCCACAGGAGCCGGGGCAGATACGCAGTATTTT. This sequence encodes CASIISTGAGADTQYF.

This clonotype was counted at least ten times. The chain is built from TRBV15 and TRBJ1-1, with D tentatively TRBD1 (5 bases). The V end lost 10 bases, the J end lost 3 bases, and 24 bases lay between the germline ends. Germline V gives CDR1 LNHNV, CDR2 YYDKDF (reference sequence). CDR3 length: 16 residues. This CDR3 reads CASRDYPGMEDTEAFF. The CDR3 nucleotides read TGTGCCAGCAGAGACTACCCAGGGATGGAGGACACTGAAGCTTTCTTT.

In its sample, this clonotype was seen many times. This chain uses TRBV5-1 with TRBJ2-2, with a tentative D call TRBD1 (6 bases). The V end lost 0 bases, the J end lost 6 bases, and 12 bases lay between the germline ends. The V gene's germline CDR1 is SGHRS and CDR2 YFSETQ. CDR3 length equals 15 residues. The chain's CDR3 is CASSLAYRVPGELFF. For the CDR3, the DNA is TGCGCCAGCAGCTTGGCGTACAGGGTGCCCGGGGAGCTGTTTTTT. Variable domain in full (rest from reference TRBV5-1 and TRBJ2-2): KAGVTQTPRYLIKTRGQQVTLSCSPISGHRSVSWYQQTPGQGLQFLFEYFSETQRNKGNFPGRFSGRQFSNSRSEMNVSTLELGDSALYLCASSLAYRVPGELFFGEGSRLTVL.

This clonotype has ten or more counts. The genes are TRBV5-1 and TRBJ2-7; the D gene is possibly TRBD2 (6 bases). Germline CDR1 is SGHRS and CDR2 is YFSETQ. This CDR3 comprises 13 residues. The germline V and J ends were trimmed by 0 bases and 9 bases, with 13 bases remaining between them. The CDR3 loop is CASSLVIGGGQYF. CDR3 nucleotide sequence: TGCGCCAGCAGCTTGGTAATCGGGGGAGGGCAGTACTTC. Full variable domain (outside the CDR3, taken from reference TRBV5-1 and TRBJ2-7): KAGVTQTPRYLIKTRGQQVTLSCSPISGHRSVSWYQQTPGQGLQFLFEYFSETQRNKGNFPGRFSGRQFSNSRSEMNVSTLELGDSALYLCASSLVIGGGQYFGPGTRLTVT.